Following are 19 T cell receptor beta chains from one sample sequenced in a study of T-cell reconstitution after alpha-beta-depleted transplantation in children. Unique molecular identifiers were incorporated into the prepared TCRbeta library. TCRdb fed the PCR reads into MiXCR, producing one record per CDR3 protein. The data show a few hundred thousand distinct CDR3 sequences, approximately 10% seen once. Sequencing was performed on PBMCs from the stem cell graft donor, taken from the stem cell graft. Receptor source: a human donor who donated a stem cell graft to a child with acute lymphoblastic leukemia.

This clonotype turned up a few times. J is TRBJ2-1 and V is TRBV7-6; 8 bases map to TRBD2. Germline lookup yields CDR1 SGHVS and CDR2 FNYEAQ. The V gene end was trimmed by 5 bases and the J gene end by 4 bases; junction bases not matched to a gene: 10. CDR3 size: 16 residues. The CDR3 here is CASSPGSSGGYNEQFF. In DNA form, the CDR3 reads TGTGCCAGCAGCCCCGGATCAAGCGGGGGTTACAATGAGCAGTTCTTC.

CDR3 nucleotide sequence: TGTGCCAGCAGCTCTACCATTGGTGATACGCAGTATTTT. It codes for CASSSTIGDTQYF. V is TRBV7-9 and J is TRBJ2-3; D remains unclear. The CDR3 consists of 13 residues. V shed 4 bases and J shed 6 bases, with 11 bases lying between them. The germline gives CDR1 SEHNR, CDR2 FQNEAQ (reference sequence).

This clonotype came up a few times. The chain has TRBV11-2 and TRBJ2-3, with 12 bases lining up with TRBD2. The V and J ends lost 4 bases and 15 bases, in that order; junction bases with no gene match: 5. CDR1 is SGHAT, CDR2 FQNNGV, per germline. CDR3 length: 12 residues. The CDR3 sequence is CASSSSGRGTYF. The DNA of the CDR3 is TGTGCCAGCAGCTCTAGCGGGAGGGGAACATATTTT.

This clonotype was seen more than once but under ten times. This chain uses TRBV20-1 with TRBJ1-1, with D perhaps TRBD1 (6 bases). The CDR3 has 12 residues. Trimming shortened V by 6 bases and J by 2 bases, and 10 bases separated the two germline ends. CDR1 is DFQATT, CDR2 SNEGSKA, per germline (reference sequence). The CDR3 reads CSAKTGNTEAFF. The DNA for the CDR3 is TGCAGTGCGAAGACAGGTAACACTGAAGCTTTCTTT.

The gene calls are TRBV15 and TRBJ2-5; D is perhaps TRBD1 (5 bases). Trimming cost V 0 bases and J 2 bases, with 10 bases left between them. Germline V gene sequence: CDR1 LNHNV, CDR2 YYDKDF (reference sequence). The CDR3 has 15 amino acids. The CDR3 protein is CATSRDPAGQETQYF. In DNA, the CDR3 is TGTGCCACCAGCAGAGATCCGGCAGGGCAAGAGACCCAGTACTTC.

The genes are TRBV2 and TRBJ2-7, with 12 bases fitting TRBD2. Trimming took 11 bases from V and 0 from J; bases not matched to a gene: 17. CDR1 and CDR2 from the germline V gene are SNHLY and FYNNEI. CDR3 length: 18 amino acids. The CDR3 nucleotides read TGTGCCTTCAGTTTAGAGCTGACTAGCGGGAGTGACTCCTACGAGCAGTACTTC. Protein product: CAFSLELTSGSDSYEQYF.

This clonotype was picked up a small number of times. The chain combines TRBV6-1 with TRBJ2-7, with TRBD1 matching over 9 bases. The CDR3 has 14 amino acids. Germline lookup yields CDR1 MNHNS and CDR2 SASEGT. The ends lost 2 bases at V and 4 bases at J; junction bases unmatched: 3. The CDR3 region is CASSEYRGRYEQYF. The CDR3 DNA is TGTGCCAGCAGTGAATACAGGGGGCGTTACGAGCAGTACTTC.

The V call is TRBV7-9, the J call TRBJ2-7; D perhaps matches TRBD2 (5 bases). In germline, CDR1 is SEHNR, CDR2 FQNEAQ (reference sequence). V was trimmed by 4 bases and J by 3 bases, leaving 13 bases between them. The CDR3 extends over 14 amino acids. CDR3 sequence (DNA): TGTGCCAGCAGCTCTCCATGGGAGAGCTACGAGCAGTACTTC. This translates into CASSSPWESYEQYF.

The table lists this clonotype with a few counts. V is TRBV29-1 and J is TRBJ2-5, with D tentatively TRBD2 (6 bases). V shed 4 bases and J shed 1 base, with 13 bases lying between them. Germline V CDR1 and CDR2: SQVTM, ANQGSEA. The CDR3 is 14 amino acids. The chain's CDR3 is CSVGGEEGQETQYF. CDR3 in DNA: TGCAGCGTTGGTGGCGAGGAGGGCCAAGAGACCCAGTACTTC. The full variable domain, in which reference TRBV29-1 and TRBJ2-5 provide the parts outside the CDR3, is SAVISQKPSRDICQRGTSLTIQCQVDSQVTMMFWYRQQPGQSLTLIATANQGSEATYESGFVIDKFPISRPNLTFSTLTVSNMSPEDSSIYLCSVGGEEGQETQYFGPGTRLLVL.

The genes are TRBV20-1 and TRBJ2-3; D unclear. Germline V gives CDR1 DFQATT, CDR2 SNEGSKA (reference sequence). CDR3 size: 14 residues. V lost 3 bases to trimming and J lost 0 bases, with 10 bases between them. CDR3 in amino acids: CSARDWVSTDTQYF. As DNA, the CDR3 is TGCAGTGCTAGGGATTGGGTTAGCACAGATACGCAGTATTTT.

This clonotype was counted between two and nine times. The chain is built from TRBV5-1 and TRBJ2-3, with 11 bases fitting TRBD1. Germline loops: CDR1 SGHRS, CDR2 YFSETQ. The V gene end was trimmed by 4 bases and the J gene end by 0 bases; junction bases not matched to a gene: 4. This CDR3 is 16 amino acids long. CDR3 DNA: TGCGCCAGCAGCGACGGGACAGGGGGAAGCACAGATACGCAGTATTTT. Its translation is CASSDGTGGSTDTQYF.

This clonotype occurred a few times. This sequence joins TRBV5-1 and TRBJ1-1; no clear D. This CDR3 is 15 amino acids long. V gave up 0 bases and J gave up 1 base, with 10 bases separating them. Germline V gives CDR1 SGHRS, CDR2 YFSETQ. CDR3 coding DNA: TGCGCCAGCAGCTTGGATACAGCCGGGAACACTGAAGCTTTCTTT. Translating it yields CASSLDTAGNTEAFF.

The chain joins TRBV4-2 to TRBJ1-2; TRBD1 agrees at 9 bases. Germline CDR1 and CDR2: LGHNA and YNFKEQ. The length of the CDR3 is 14 residues. The V and J ends lost 1 base and 4 bases, in that order; junction bases with no gene match: 1. CDR3: CASSQGTGAYGYTF. The DNA of the CDR3 is TGTGCCAGCAGCCAAGGGACAGGGGCCTATGGCTACACCTTC.

J is TRBJ2-1 and V is TRBV20-1, with 7 bases aligning to TRBD2. CDR3 length equals 14 residues. Trimming at V came to 5 bases and at J to 9 bases, leaving 13 bases not matched to a gene. The germline gives CDR1 DFQATT, CDR2 SNEGSKA (reference sequence). CDR3 loop: CSAPRGGAGGEQFF. The CDR3 nucleotides read TGCAGTGCTCCCCGCGGGGGAGCGGGTGGTGAGCAGTTCTTC.

This clonotype was counted many times. The junction does not match germline at one end; this may be a read error. J is TRBJ1-1 and V is TRBV11-2, with D hard to call. From germline, CDR1 is SGHAT and CDR2 FQNNGV. This CDR3 is 14 amino acids long. The CDR3, as DNA: TGTGCCAGCAGCTCCCGGGTCGTGAATACTGAAGCTTTCTTT. It specifies CASSSRVVNTEAFF.

The chain is built from TRBV29-1 and TRBJ1-1, with D unclear. CDR1 and CDR2 from the germline V gene are SQVTM and ANQGSEA. The CDR3 loop spans 12 amino acids. Trimming pared 5 bases from V and 3 bases from J, leaving 10 bases between. CDR3 amino acids: CSVPRTDTEAFF. CDR3 bases: TGCAGCGTTCCTCGGACCGACACTGAAGCTTTCTTT.

Only a few counts were recorded for this clonotype. The rearrangement joins TRBV4-3 to TRBJ2-7; D is ambiguous. Germline V gives CDR1 LGHNA, CDR2 YSLEER. V was clipped by 0 bases and J by 3 bases, with 15 bases between them. The CDR3 has 16 residues. In DNA, the CDR3 is TGCGCCAGCAGCCAAGAAATAAGTGCGTCTCACTACGAGCAGTACTTC. This gives the protein CASSQEISASHYEQYF.

This clonotype came up a few times. The chain joins TRBV27 to TRBJ2-3; 7 nucleotides align to TRBD2. The CDR3 covers 17 residues. Per germline, CDR1 MNHEY and CDR2 SMNVEV (reference sequence). Losses at the gene ends were 5 bases for V and 2 bases for J; bases not matched to a gene: 13. CDR3: CASSVGPGTTYTDTQYF. In DNA form, the CDR3 reads TGTGCCAGCAGTGTAGGCCCCGGGACTACCTACACAGATACGCAGTATTTT.

This sequence joins TRBV7-8 and TRBJ2-1; 11 positions match TRBD1. CDR1 and CDR2 (germline): SGHVS, FQNEAQ. The CDR3 is 16 residues long. V lost 2 bases, J lost 6 bases, and 6 bases stayed unmatched. CDR3 in amino acids: CASSLRRDRGFNEQFF. The DNA of the CDR3 is TGTGCCAGCAGCTTAAGACGGGACAGGGGGTTCAATGAGCAGTTCTTC.